The clone carrying this T cell receptor (beta chain) was counted ten times or more. The antigen is unknown. Using quantitative 5'-RACE with molecular barcodes, the authors made TCR beta libraries. Each CDR3 protein gets one entry after TCRdb re-called the 5' RACE reads with MiXCR. This table holds 25,000 to 30,000 distinct CDR3 sequences, 5.3% found once. These data originate in a study of CD8 T cells in ankylosing spondylitis. Germline assignment: CDR1 SGDLS and CDR2 YYNGEE. The CDR3 contains 13 residues. The V and J ends lost 0 bases and 7 bases, in that order; junction bases with no gene match: 2. Overall study results and limits: Disease-linked clones reportedly concentrated significantly in matched ankylosing spondylitis synovial fluid.

Specimen: blood, either unsorted or a sorted T cell fraction (not recorded which). This sequence was found in a female donor with ankylosing spondylitis or in good health (not recorded which). V usage is TRBV9 and J usage is TRBJ1-2, with 8 bases lining up with TRBD1. DNA for the CDR3: TGTGCCAGCAGCGTAGCAGGGGGCCGTGGCTACACCTTC. It encodes CASSVAGGRGYTF.